These 9 T cell receptor beta chains were sequenced from one sample in a study of regulatory T cells in long-lasting Graves disease. Researchers made TCR beta libraries by using iRepertoire HTBI primers and running Arm-PCR on CDR3 regions. TCRdb fed the multiplex PCR reads into MiXCR, producing one record per CDR3 protein. The sample consists of approximately 310,000 distinct CDR3 sequences, 18% of them appearing once. As for time point: newly diagnosed GD, antithyroid drugs for less than 3 months. Isolated PBMC RNA provided the starting material for the TCR library. Sequencing was performed on peripheral blood mononuclear cells (PBMCs), taken at new diagnosis, from a patient treated with antithyroid drugs. Receptors were obtained from a female donor with Graves disease.

This clonotype has at least ten counts. The chain combines TRBV11-2 with TRBJ2-5; D unclear. Trimming cost V 3 bases and J 2 bases, with 10 bases left between them. The germline V gene has CDR1 SGHAT and CDR2 FQNNGV. The CDR3 runs to 14 residues. CDR3 in DNA: TGTGCCAGCAGCTTCTTAACTACTCAAGAGACCCAGTACTTC. Amino acids: CASSFLTTQETQYF.

Concerning this clonotype itself: This clone may be a read error of a much larger clone one base away. The V gene is TRBV6-2 or TRBV6-3, the J gene TRBJ2-1; 10 nucleotides line up with TRBD1. The CDR3 has 17 amino acids. Germline V lookup: CDR1 MNHEY, CDR2 SVGEGT. V was pared by 5 bases and J by 8 bases, with 15 bases of the junction left unmatched. CDR3 bases: TGTGCCAGCAGTCACGATGTCGGGACAGGGGTGTTAGATGAGCAGTTCTTC. It translates to CASSHDVGTGVLDEQFF.

This clonotype was counted between two and nine times. This chain connects TRBV10-1 to TRBJ2-4; 8 bases are a match to TRBD2. CDR1 WNHNN and CDR2 SYGVQD come from the germline V gene (reference sequence). The CDR3 is 16 amino acids. V was pared by 0 bases and J by 2 bases, with 3 bases of the junction left unmatched. The chain's CDR3 is CASSESASGPKNIQYF. CDR3 nucleotide sequence: TGCGCCAGCAGTGAGTCAGCTAGCGGGCCCAAAAACATTCAGTACTTC.

As to this clonotype: A single base separates this from a much larger clone, so it may be a read error. The chain carries TRBV11-2 and TRBJ2-5; tentatively, D is TRBD2 (7 bases). This CDR3 contains 14 residues. Germline V lookup: CDR1 SGHAT, CDR2 FQNNGV. DNA of the CDR3: TGTGCCAACAGCTTAGGGGAGGGGGAAGAGACCCAGTACTTC. Translating it yields CANSLGEGEETQYF.

This clonotype was seen at least ten times. The chain recombines TRBV6-5 with TRBJ2-7; TRBD2 might be the D (6 bases). Germline CDR1 reads MNHEY; CDR2 reads SVGAGI. Trimming took 3 bases from V and 0 from J, leaving 12 bases between them. The CDR3 is 15 residues long. CDR3 loop: CASSYRLAASYEQYF. CDR3 nucleotides: TGTGCCAGCAGTTATAGATTAGCGGCCTCCTACGAGCAGTACTTC.

On this clonotype: A read error is possible here, since a much larger clone lies one base away. The chain joins TRBV25-1 to TRBJ2-7, with D possibly being TRBD2 (6 bases). The CDR3 has 13 residues. Trimming cost V 8 bases and J 6 bases, with 17 bases left between them. Germline-derived CDR1 and CDR2 are MGHDK and SYGVNS. DNA of the CDR3: TGTGCCAGCGGCCCAGCGCTAGCGAGCGAGCAGTACTTC. Amino acid sequence: CASGPALASEQYF.

This clonotype was observed at least ten times. This rearrangement joins TRBV6-1 to TRBJ2-3; TRBD2 might be the D (6 bases). The length of the CDR3 is 15 residues. V was trimmed by 6 bases and J by 2 bases, leaving 15 bases between them. The germline gives CDR1 MNHNS, CDR2 SASEGT. For the CDR3, the DNA is TGTGCCAGCAGATTGGGACTGCCTCCCACAGATACGCAGTATTTT. It codes for CASRLGLPPTDTQYF.

In its sample, this clonotype was seen many times. The gene calls are TRBV6-1 and TRBJ1-1; D gene ambiguous. Trimming took off 5 bases at V and 0 bases at J, with 16 bases between the two ends. Germline V gene data show CDR1 as MNHNS and CDR2 as SASEGT. There are 16 residues in the CDR3. The CDR3 DNA follows: TGTGCCAGCAGTATTTTTCCGGGCCAGTTGAACACTGAAGCTTTCTTT. Translation: CASSIFPGQLNTEAFF.

This clonotype was recorded a few times. This chain joins TRBV5-4 and TRBJ1-1, with D uncertain. The CDR3 covers 15 residues. With 0 bases removed from V and 0 bases from J, the gap between germline ends came to 9 bases. CDR1 and CDR2 from the germline V gene are SGHNT and YYREEE (reference sequence). As DNA, the CDR3 is TGTGCCAGCAGCTTGGCGAGGGAGATGAACACTGAAGCTTTCTTT. This translates into CASSLAREMNTEAFF.